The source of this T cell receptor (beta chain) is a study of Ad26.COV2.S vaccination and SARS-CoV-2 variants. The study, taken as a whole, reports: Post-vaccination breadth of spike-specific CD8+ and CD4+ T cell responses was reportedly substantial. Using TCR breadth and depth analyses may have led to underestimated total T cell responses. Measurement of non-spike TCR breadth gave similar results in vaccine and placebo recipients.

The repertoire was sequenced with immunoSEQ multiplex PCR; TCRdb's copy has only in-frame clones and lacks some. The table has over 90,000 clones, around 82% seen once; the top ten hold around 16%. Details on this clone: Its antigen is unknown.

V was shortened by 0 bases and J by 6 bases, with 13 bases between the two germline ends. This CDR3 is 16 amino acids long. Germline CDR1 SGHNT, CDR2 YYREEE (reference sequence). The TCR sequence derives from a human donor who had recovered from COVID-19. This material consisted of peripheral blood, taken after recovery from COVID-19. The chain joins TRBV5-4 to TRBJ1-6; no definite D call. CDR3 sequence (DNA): TGTGCCAGCAGCTTGGGTGAGTCAGGCGGTAATTCACCCCTCCACTTT. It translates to CASSLGESGGNSPLHF.